Presented here are 7 T cell receptor beta chains from one specimen sequenced in a study of cytomegalovirus exposure and HLA in healthy donors. The PCR contained 60 Vbeta and 13 Jbeta primers. The method was immunoSEQ multiplex PCR; TCRdb's version includes in-frame clones alone and lacks a portion of them. The sample has more than 100,000 clones, about three quarters seen once; the top ten hold approximately 4%. The sequencing sample was made of PBMCs. The receptors come from a man aged 50 to 60 in good health and CMV-seropositive.

V gene TRBV7-2 combines with J gene TRBJ1-2, with 9 bases lining up with TRBD1. Germline V gene lookup returns CDR1 SGHTA and CDR2 FQGNSA. The CDR3 consists of 14 residues. V shed 5 bases, J shed 3 bases, and the junction held 4 bases outside the gene matches. The CDR3 DNA reads as TGTGCCAGCAGCCAACGGACAGGGGACTATGGCTACACCTTC. Translating gives CASSQRTGDYGYTF.

The gene calls are TRBV9 and TRBJ1-4; D is unclear. CDR1 and CDR2 (germline): SGDLS, YYNGEE. The CDR3 sequence is 14 residues long. V was clipped by 0 bases and J by 2 bases, with 5 bases between them. For the CDR3, the DNA is TGTGCCAGCAGCGTAGACCAGACTAATGAAAAACTGTTTTTT. Translation gives CASSVDQTNEKLFF.

The chain employs TRBV5-1 and TRBJ2-7, with D possibly being TRBD1 (5 bases). The CDR3 sequence is 12 residues long. Germline values: CDR1 SGHRS, CDR2 YFSETQ. Trimming took 4 bases from V and 5 from J, leaving 10 bases between them. This chain's CDR3 is CASSVQGNEQYF. CDR3 coding DNA: TGCGCCAGCAGCGTCCAGGGAAACGAGCAGTACTTC.

The rearrangement joins TRBV7-7 to TRBJ2-1; maybe TRBD1 (6 bases). The CDR3 runs 15 residues. Germline lookup yields CDR1 SSHAT and CDR2 FNYEAQ (reference sequence). The V and J ends lost 1 base and 3 bases respectively, with 10 bases between them. The CDR3 coding sequence is TGTGCCAGCAGCTTAGTGCCAGGGGACTACAATGAGCAGTTCTTC. This sequence encodes CASSLVPGDYNEQFF.

The chain couples TRBV6-1 to TRBJ1-2; 10 bases are shared with TRBD1. This CDR3 is built from 14 residues. Germline V gene sequence: CDR1 MNHNS, CDR2 SASEGT. Trimming cost V 6 bases and J 3 bases; bases outside gene matches: 4. Here the CDR3 DNA reads TGTGCCAGCAGGAAGACAGGGGGCGACTATGGCTACACCTTC. This sequence encodes CASRKTGGDYGYTF.

The CDR3 loop reads CASGLDSMWYNEQFF. In DNA, the CDR3 is TGTGCTAGTGGTCTCGACAGTATGTGGTACAATGAGCAGTTCTTC. This chain links TRBV12-5 with TRBJ2-1; TRBD1 might be the D (5 bases). CDR3 length: 15 residues. The germline V gene encodes CDR1 LGHNT and CDR2 FRNRAP. V lost 5 bases and J 4 bases, leaving 15 bases between the germline ends.

Only a few counts were recorded for this clone. The chain recombines TRBV4-2 with TRBJ2-3, with a weak D call TRBD1 (5 bases). Germline CDR1 is LGHNA and CDR2 is YNFKEQ. The CDR3 is 14 amino acids. V dropped 4 bases and J dropped 6 bases, with 14 bases sitting between them. The DNA of the CDR3 is TGTGCCAGCAGCCCTTGGGGCGCCGGCGATACGCAGTATTTT. It translates to CASSPWGAGDTQYF.